This T cell receptor (beta chain) stems from a study of T-cell reconstitution after alpha-beta-depleted transplantation in children. The study's findings and limits: Certain patients had high TCRbeta diversity at day 60, and it came from recipient T cells and thymic progenitors that survived. By about two months after transplant, alpha-beta T cells reportedly arose from several hundred graft clones that had expanded.

Preparation of the TCRbeta library was carried out with unique molecular identifiers. TCRdb used MiXCR to reprocess the PCR reads, holding one entry per CDR3 protein. The data contain around 370,000 distinct CDR3 sequences, around 15% of them singletons. The sample holds many counts of this clonotype. Its specificity is unknown. J was trimmed by 3 bases and V by 4 bases; bases with no gene match: 12. Germline CDR1 SGHRS, CDR2 YFSETQ. This CDR3 region has 17 residues. The chain uses TRBV5-1 and TRBJ2-3; TRBD2 agrees at 9 bases. The clonotype comes from a male patient under 10 years old who had a stem cell transplant for acute lymphoblastic leukemia, so the T cells may come from the graft donor. Sequencing used PBMCs, mostly from graft donor cells, obtained 360 days after TCRalphabeta/CD19-depleted stem cell transplant. This CDR3 is CASSGVLSSGSTDTQYF. CDR3 bases: TGCGCCAGCAGCGGAGTGCTGAGTAGCGGGAGTACAGATACGCAGTATTTT.